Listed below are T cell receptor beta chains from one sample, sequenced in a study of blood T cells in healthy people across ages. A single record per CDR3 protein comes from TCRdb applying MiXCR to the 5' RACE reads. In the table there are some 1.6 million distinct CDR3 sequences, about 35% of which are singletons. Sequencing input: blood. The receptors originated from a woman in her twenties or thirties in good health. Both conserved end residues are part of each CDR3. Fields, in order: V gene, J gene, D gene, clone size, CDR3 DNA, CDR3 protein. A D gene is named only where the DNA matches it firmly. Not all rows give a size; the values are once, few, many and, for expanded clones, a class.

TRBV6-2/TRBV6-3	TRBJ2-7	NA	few	TGTGCCAGCAGTTACTCGACTGTCGAGCAGTACTTC	CASSYSTVEQYF
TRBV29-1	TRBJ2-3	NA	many	TGCAGCGGGGGCCTCTCAGGAGATACGCAGTATTTT	CSGGLSGDTQYF
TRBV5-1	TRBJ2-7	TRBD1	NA	TGCGCCAGCAGCTTGGGTGCGGGACAGGGGTACGAGCAGTACTTC	CASSLGAGQGYEQYF
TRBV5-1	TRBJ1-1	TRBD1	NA	TGCGCCAGCAGCTTGGGGGACAGGGGAATGAACACTGAAGCTTTCTTT	CASSLGDRGMNTEAFF
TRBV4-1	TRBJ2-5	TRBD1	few	TGCGCCAACAGCCCTGGGACAGTGCAAGAGACCCAGTACTTC	CANSPGTVQETQYF
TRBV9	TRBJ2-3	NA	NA	TGTGCCAGCAGCGTAGGAGGGACGGTTAGCACAGATACGCAGTATTTT	CASSVGGTVSTDTQYF
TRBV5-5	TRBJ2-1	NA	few	TGTGCCAGCAGCCCGGACCTGGATGATGAGCAGTTCTTC	CASSPDLDDEQFF
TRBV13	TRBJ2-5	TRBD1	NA	TGTGCCAGCAGCCTGGACAGGGGGCGCGAAGGAGGGGAGACCCAGTACTTC	CASSLDRGREGGETQYF
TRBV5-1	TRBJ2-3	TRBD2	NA	TGCGCCAGCAGCTTCAGAAGCGGGGGGGGCGGAGATACGCAGTATTTT	CASSFRSGGGGDTQYF
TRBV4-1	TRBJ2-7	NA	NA	TGCGCCAGCAGCCAGACGTTAGCCTACGAGCAGTACTTC	CASSQTLAYEQYF
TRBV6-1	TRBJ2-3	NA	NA	TGTGCCAGCAGTGAAGACAGGCACACAGATACGCAGTATTTT	CASSEDRHTDTQYF
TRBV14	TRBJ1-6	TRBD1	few	TGTGCCAGCAGCCCCGGACAGGGTTCGTTTTCACCCCTCCACTTT	CASSPGQGSFSPLHF
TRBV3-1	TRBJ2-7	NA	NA	TGTGCCAGCCGGAGGGGGGGCACCTACGAGCAGTACTTC	CASRRGGTYEQYF
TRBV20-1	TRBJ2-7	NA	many	TGCAGTGCTAGAGATTCCCGCGGGCCCTACGAGCAGTACTTC	CSARDSRGPYEQYF
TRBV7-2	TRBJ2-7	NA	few	TGTGCCAGCAGCTTAGTTCCAGAATACGAGCAGTACTTC	CASSLVPEYEQYF
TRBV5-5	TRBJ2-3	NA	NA	TGTGCCAGCAGCTTGAGGGTCTCAGATACGCAGTATTTT	CASSLRVSDTQYF
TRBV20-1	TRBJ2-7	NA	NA	TGCAGTGCTCCAACGTCCGCGGGCGCGGCCTACGAGCAGTACTTC	CSAPTSAGAAYEQYF
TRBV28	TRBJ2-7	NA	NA	TGTGCCAGCATTACTGGTGGGGGCCCCGAGCAGTACTTC	CASITGGGPEQYF
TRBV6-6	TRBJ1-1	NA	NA	TGTGCCAGCAGGGCCAGTAGCGTCCCAGTGAACACTGAAGCTTTCTTT	CASRASSVPVNTEAFF
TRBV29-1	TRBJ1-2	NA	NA	TGCAGCGCTGAAGGGGCAGGGGCCATTAACTATGGCTACACCTTC	CSAEGAGAINYGYTF
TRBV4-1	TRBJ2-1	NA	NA	TGCGCCAGCAGCCAAAATAACGATGAGCAGTTCTTC	CASSQNNDEQFF
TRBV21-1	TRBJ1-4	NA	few	TGTGCCCTGCCACAGAGAAAACTGTTTTTT	CALPQRKLFF
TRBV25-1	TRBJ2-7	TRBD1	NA	TGTGCCAGCAGTGACTCGGGACAGGGCTTCCACGAGCAGTACTTC	CASSDSGQGFHEQYF
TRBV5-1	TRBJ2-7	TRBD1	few	TGCGCCAGCAGCCCGACAGGGATGAACGAGCAGTACTTC	CASSPTGMNEQYF
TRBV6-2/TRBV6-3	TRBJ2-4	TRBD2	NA	TGTGCCAGCAGTCCCGTTGGGCGGGGGGACGACGAGCGGTACTTC	CASSPVGRGDDERYF
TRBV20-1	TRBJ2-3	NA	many	TGCAGTGCCCCTAAGGCGGGTACCACAGATACGCAGTATTTT	CSAPKAGTTDTQYF
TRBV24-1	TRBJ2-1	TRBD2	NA	TGTGCCACCAGTGATCGACTAGCGGGCCTTTCCTACAATGAGCAGTTCTTC	CATSDRLAGLSYNEQFF
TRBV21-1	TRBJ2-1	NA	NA	TGTGCCAGCAGCGCGTCGTCCGGGACAGATAACTACAATGAGCAGTTCTTC	CASSASSGTDNYNEQFF
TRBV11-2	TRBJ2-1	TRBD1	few	TGTGCCAGCAGCTTGGAGTGGGGACAGGGGTCCAATGAGCAGTTCTTC	CASSLEWGQGSNEQFF
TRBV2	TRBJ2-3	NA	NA	TGTGCCAGCAGTGCTAGGGACGCAGATACGCAGTATTTT	CASSARDADTQYF
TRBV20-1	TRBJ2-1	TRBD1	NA	TGCAGTGCTATTTCAATGGGCGGGACAGGGATTATGGTACACAATGAGCAGTTCTTC	CSAISMGGTGIMVHNEQFF
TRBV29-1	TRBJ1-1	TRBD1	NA	TGCAGCGTTGTGGACAGGGACACTGAAGCTTTCTTT	CSVVDRDTEAFF
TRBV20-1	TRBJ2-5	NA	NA	TGCAGTGCTAGGACAAGGGAGGTGGGTGGTGAGACCCAGTACTTC	CSARTREVGGETQYF
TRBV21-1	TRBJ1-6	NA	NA	TGTGCCAGCAGCAAAGACGGTTCAGCCCCTGGGGCAGGGGGCATCTCACCCCTCCACTTT	CASSKDGSAPGAGGISPLHF
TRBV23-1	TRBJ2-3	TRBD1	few	TGCGCCAGCAGTCAATGGACAGGGGGCCTCACAGATACGCAGTATTTT	CASSQWTGGLTDTQYF
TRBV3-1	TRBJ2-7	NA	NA	TGTGCCAGCAGCCCGATCATGGGAAAACACGAGCAGTACTTC	CASSPIMGKHEQYF
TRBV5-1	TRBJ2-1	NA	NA	TGCGCCAGCAGCCCGGGAGTAATTGAGCAGTTCTTC	CASSPGVIEQFF
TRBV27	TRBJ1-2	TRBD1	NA	TGTGCCAGCAGTGGACAGGGGGTCGCCGTGTGGGGCTACACCTTC	CASSGQGVAVWGYTF
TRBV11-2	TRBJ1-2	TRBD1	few	TGTGCCAGCAGCAACCGGGACAGGGGGTATGGCTACACCTTC	CASSNRDRGYGYTF
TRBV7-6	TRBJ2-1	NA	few	TGTGCCAGCAGCTTAACGTTACAGGGCACCCAGTTCTTC	CASSLTLQGTQFF